A selection of T cell receptor beta chains follows, all from one sample in a study of blood T cell repertoires in COVID-19. Sequencing was performed with immunoSEQ multiplex PCR; in TCRdb, only in-frame clones are kept and a portion is missing. The table has 270,000 or so clones, around 83% seen once. The material sequenced was PBMCs or T cells enriched from blood (not recorded which). The receptors come from a woman aged 45-60 years who had been exposed to COVID-19. The CDR3 runs from the conserved cysteine through the conserved F or W. A D gene is named only where the DNA matches it firmly. Size tells how often a clone was seen (once, few, many) or the class of an expanded clone, and some rows leave it out.

>TRBD1|-|TRBV28|TRBJ1-4
TGTGCCAGCAGCCTCAATGGTGATGACAGGGGGCTGCCTAATGAAAAACTGTTTTTT
CASSLNGDDRGLPNEKLFF
>-|-|TRBV19|TRBJ2-1
TGTGCCAGTAGTATTGTGACTCCCGGCTCCTACAATGAGCAGTTCTTC
CASSIVTPGSYNEQFF
>TRBD1|-|TRBV2|TRBJ1-1
TGTGCCAGCAGTACGACAGGGGGCGCGACCACTGAAGCTTTCTTT
CASSTTGGATTEAFF
>-|-|TRBV5-1|TRBJ2-3
TGCGCCAGCAGTAGGGGGACAGATACGCAGTATTTT
CASSRGTDTQYF
>-|-|TRBV5-6|TRBJ2-3
TGTGCCAGCAGCTTATCCCCACTCACAGATACGCAGTATTTT
CASSLSPLTDTQYF
>-|-|TRBV5-5|TRBJ1-1
TGTGCCAGCAGTACAAAAACGAACACTGAAGCTTTCTTT
CASSTKTNTEAFF
>-|-|TRBV5-1|TRBJ1-6
TGCGCCAGCAGCTGGGGGGGAGATAATTCACCCCTCCACTTT
CASSWGGDNSPLHF
>-|-|TRBV11-2|TRBJ1-1
TGTGCCAGCAGCTTAGACAGGGTGGGCACTGAAGCTTTCTTT
CASSLDRVGTEAFF
>-|-|TRBV19|TRBJ1-5
TGTGCCAGCAATAAAATTCACGGGGTAGGAAATCAGCCCCAGCATTTT
CASNKIHGVGNQPQHF
>TRBD1|-|TRBV28|TRBJ1-2
TGTGCCAGCATTCAAACAGGGGGCGGGGGCTACACCTTC
CASIQTGGGGYTF
>TRBD1|-|TRBV2|TRBJ2-2
TGTGCCAGCGGTACGGGACAGGGATTTATGGGCACCGGGGAGCTGTTTTTT
CASGTGQGFMGTGELFF
>TRBD1|once|TRBV6-5|TRBJ1-1
TGTGCCAGCAGGACAGGGGTAACGGCTTTCTTT
CASRTGVTAFF
>TRBD1|-|TRBV2|TRBJ1-2
TGTGCCAGCAGTGTCGTGCCAGGGGGCATCGATGGCTACACCTTC
CASSVVPGGIDGYTF
>-|-|TRBV6-5|TRBJ1-5
TGTGCCAGCAGCAGGAACCCGAATCAGCCCCAGCATTTT
CASSRNPNQPQHF
>-|-|TRBV19|TRBJ1-4
TGTGCCAGTAGTCCCCACCAGATAGGGGTAACTAATGAAAAACTGTTTTTT
CASSPHQIGVTNEKLFF
>-|once|TRBV21-1|TRBJ2-7
TGTGCCAGCAGCAAAAACTGGGACAGGGGGCACACCTACGAGCAGTACTTC
CASSKNWDRGHTYEQYF
>TRBD1|few|TRBV5-4|TRBJ1-2
TGTGCCAGCAGCTTGGTACAGGGGGCGAATGGCTACACCTTC
CASSLVQGANGYTF
>-|few|TRBV10-3|TRBJ2-3
TGTGCCATCATGGCGGGGCCTCCCACAGATACGCAGTATTTT
CAIMAGPPTDTQYF
>-|-|TRBV5-4|TRBJ2-5
TGTGCCAGCAGCGGGGGATTGGCGGGGTACCAAGAGACCCAGTACTTC
CASSGGLAGYQETQYF
>TRBD1|-|TRBV5-1|TRBJ2-3
TGCGCCAGCAGGTTCGGGACAGCCTTCACAGATACGCAGTATTTT
CASRFGTAFTDTQYF
>-|-|TRBV18|TRBJ1-1
TGTGCCAGCTCAACAGACTCACAGGGATGGACTGAAGCTTTCTTT
CASSTDSQGWTEAFF
>TRBD1|-|TRBV2|TRBJ2-7
TGTGCCAGCAGTGAAGTCGCCGGGACAGGGGTGTACGAGCAGTACTTC
CASSEVAGTGVYEQYF
>TRBD1|-|TRBV7-8|TRBJ1-4
TGTGCCAGCAGCTTCCGACAGGGTGGAGTTGAAAAACTGTTTTTT
CASSFRQGGVEKLFF
>TRBD1|-|TRBV11-2|TRBJ1-2
TGTGCCAGCAGCAGCAGGGGGAACTATGGCTACACCTTC
CASSSRGNYGYTF
>TRBD1|-|TRBV7-9|TRBJ2-3
TGTGCCAGCAGCTTAGAAGGCGGCAGGGGGTCCACAGATACGCAGTATTTT
CASSLEGGRGSTDTQYF
>-|-|TRBV6-6|TRBJ2-7
TGTGCCAGCAGTTTCACCGCAGGGCCAACGACCTACGAGCAGTACTTC
CASSFTAGPTTYEQYF
>-|once|TRBV24-1|TRBJ1-2
TGTGCCACCAGTGACGAAAACAGTCCTGGGCCTAACTATGGCTACACCTTC
CATSDENSPGPNYGYTF
>TRBD1|-|TRBV11-2|TRBJ2-1
TGTGCCAGCAGCGTTGACAGGGTGAATGAGCAGTTCTTC
CASSVDRVNEQFF
>-|-|TRBV14|TRBJ2-3
TGTGCCAGCAGTTTATTCACAGATACGCAGTATTTT
CASSLFTDTQYF